The clone carrying this T cell receptor beta chain has more than one count but fewer than ten. What it binds is unknown. There were TCR beta CDR3 regions amplified from RNA transcripts. Carried out on the TCR CDR3, a first-round RT-PCR used the HTBI primer set. TCRdb itself ran the multiplex PCR reads through MiXCR, one entry per CDR3 protein. This table holds about 640,000 distinct CDR3 sequences, roughly 20% found once. The trim removed 8 bases at V and 6 bases at J, leaving 4 bases unmatched. The germline V gene has CDR1 KGHDR and CDR2 SFDVKD. This CDR3 region has 13 residues. The data originate from a study of T cells in Graves' hyperthyroidism and ophthalmopathy. Study-level points and caveats: Most expanded thyroid clonotypes above 0.001 also appeared in blood.

This sequence was found in a man aged 25-45 years with Graves' ophthalmopathy. The rearrangement uses TRBV24-1 and TRBJ2-1; TRBD1 agrees at 9 bases. Sequenced: blood. This CDR3 reads CATTATGGNEQFF. CDR3 nucleotide sequence: TGTGCCACCACCGCGACAGGGGGCAATGAGCAGTTCTTC.